The 23 T cell receptor beta chains presented below share a single source sample, sequenced in a study of CD8+ T cells in alopecia areata. cDNA reverse transcribed from extracted RNA served as the sequencing template. Repertoires were generated with immunoSEQ multiplex PCR, while TCRdb's copy carries only in-frame clones and drops some. The table shows about 110,000 clones, with 50% to 70% occurring only once. Sequencing was performed on NKG2D-low CD8+ T cells sorted from blood. Receptors were obtained from a human donor with alopecia areata.

There are a few counts of this clone. The chain couples TRBV29-1 to TRBJ2-7, with 11 positions matching TRBD1. Unmatched junction bases numbered 4, after V lost 7 bases and J lost 5 bases. From germline, CDR1 is SQVTM and CDR2 ANQGSEA. The CDR3 has 12 amino acids. DNA for the CDR3: TGCAGCGCCAGGACAGGGGGCAACGAGCAGTACTTC. Translation: CSARTGGNEQYF.

This chain uses TRBV4-1 with TRBJ2-7; 13 bases line up with TRBD2. The trim removed 4 bases at V and 4 bases at J, leaving 1 base unmatched. In germline, CDR1 is MGHRA, CDR2 YSYEKL. The CDR3 length is 14 residues. CDR3 sequence: CASSPGLAGYEQYF. The CDR3 nucleotides read TGCGCCAGCAGCCCGGGACTAGCGGGGTACGAGCAGTACTTC.

The chain is built from TRBV13 and TRBJ1-4; TRBD1 is a possible D gene (6 bases). Germline CDR1 is PRHDT and CDR2 is FYEKMQ (reference sequence). This CDR3 region has 15 residues. V gave up 2 bases and J gave up 3 bases, with 10 bases separating them. CDR3 region: CASSLFDRPNEKLFF. CDR3 sequence (DNA): TGTGCCAGCAGCTTATTCGACAGGCCTAATGAAAAACTGTTTTTT.

This clone turned up a few times. The gene calls are TRBV11-2 and TRBJ2-1; no clear D gene. V dropped 5 bases and J dropped 6 bases, with 8 bases sitting between them. CDR3 length: 12 residues. Germline lookup yields CDR1 SGHAT and CDR2 FQNNGV. The CDR3 coding sequence is TGTGCCAGCAGCACCCTTGTCAATGAGCAGTTCTTC. Residues: CASSTLVNEQFF.

This clone was detected only a few times. The gene calls are TRBV19 and TRBJ2-2; 8 bases align to TRBD1. Germline assignment: CDR1 LNHDA and CDR2 SQIVND (reference sequence). CDR3 length: 13 residues. The V gene end was trimmed by 8 bases and the J gene end by 4 bases; junction bases not matched to a gene: 3. CDR3 amino acids: CASATGATGELFF. The CDR3 bases are TGTGCCAGTGCGACAGGGGCCACCGGGGAGCTGTTTTTT.

The chain links TRBV30 to TRBJ2-7; D uncertain. V was pared by 2 bases and J by 1 base, with 12 bases between. The CDR3 sequence is 14 residues long. Germline V gene lookup returns CDR1 GTSNPN and CDR2 SVGIG (reference sequence). The CDR3 DNA reads as TGTGCCTGGAGTTACCGGGTTCAATCCTACGAGCAGTACTTC. This sequence encodes CAWSYRVQSYEQYF.

This sequence joins TRBV7-3 and TRBJ2-5; either TRBD1 or TRBD2 may supply D (6 bases each). The CDR3 sequence is 14 residues long. The V gene lost 6 bases and the J gene lost 5 bases, with 16 bases spanning the gap. Germline values: CDR1 SGHTA, CDR2 FQGTGA. The DNA for the CDR3 is TGTGCCAGCAGTTTATCAGGGGCGGGGGAGACCCAGTACTTC. It specifies CASSLSGAGETQYF.

This rearrangement joins TRBV13 to TRBJ2-1, with 7 bases aligning to TRBD1. The junction had 9 bases not matched to a gene; V was cut back by 6 bases and J by 4 bases. The V gene's germline CDR1 is PRHDT and CDR2 FYEKMQ (reference sequence). The CDR3 consists of 15 residues. The CDR3 nucleotides read TGTGCCAGCAGGCCCCGGGACAGCCATTACAATGAGCAGTTCTTC. It translates to CASRPRDSHYNEQFF. Based on the CDR3 plus reference TRBV13 and TRBJ2-1, the full variable domain is AAGVIQSPRHLIKEKRETATLKCYPIPRHDTVYWYQQGPGQDPQFLISFYEKMQSDKGSIPDRFSAQQFSDYHSELNMSSLELGDSALYFCASRPRDSHYNEQFFGPGTRLTVL.

The chain recombines TRBV10-2 with TRBJ1-5; D uncertain. Germline CDR1 WSHSY, CDR2 SAAADI. V was pared by 0 bases and J by 6 bases, with 6 bases between. CDR3 size: 13 residues. CDR3 loop: CASSESRTQPQHF. Written as DNA, the CDR3 is TGCGCCAGCAGTGAGTCGAGGACTCAGCCCCAGCATTTT.

There are a few counts of this clone. The chain links TRBV4-1 to TRBJ1-4, with D possibly matching TRBD1 (6 bases). The CDR3 sequence is 16 residues long. Trimming removed 4 bases at V and 3 bases at J, with 15 bases between. Germline loops: CDR1 MGHRA, CDR2 YSYEKL. The CDR3 loop is CASSPQTGTANEKLFF. The DNA for the CDR3 is TGCGCCAGCAGCCCCCAAACAGGGACGGCTAATGAAAAACTGTTTTTT.

The CDR3 loop is CASSRGAGQPQHF. The CDR3 DNA is TGTGCCAGCAGCCGAGGGGCAGGACAGCCCCAGCATTTT. The chain employs TRBV13 and TRBJ1-5; tentatively, D is TRBD1 (5 bases). V lost 5 bases, J lost 7 bases, and 12 bases lay in between. CDR3 size: 13 residues. Germline values: CDR1 PRHDT, CDR2 FYEKMQ (reference sequence).

This chain connects TRBV4-1 to TRBJ2-1, with 11 bases that match TRBD2. CDR1 is MGHRA and CDR2 is YSYEKL in the germline V gene. CDR3 length: 21 residues. Unmatched junction bases numbered 15, after V lost 2 bases and J lost 0 bases. The CDR3 protein is CASSQTITIGTSGNSYNEQFF. The CDR3 DNA reads TGCGCCAGCAGCCAAACCATTACCATCGGGACTAGCGGAAACTCCTACAATGAGCAGTTCTTC.

The chain links TRBV6-5 to TRBJ1-3; D is ambiguous. Germline-derived CDR1 and CDR2 are MNHEY and SVGAGI. Trimming took 5 bases from V and 0 from J, leaving 5 bases between them. This CDR3 is 13 amino acids long. The CDR3 bases are TGTGCCAGCAGTACAGACTCTGGAAACACCATATATTTT. It yields the protein CASSTDSGNTIYF.

This CDR3 reads CASSLDSGRWYEQYF. Written as DNA, the CDR3 is TGCGCCAGCAGCCTCGACTCAGGAAGGTGGTACGAGCAGTACTTC. The chain combines TRBV4-1 with TRBJ2-7, with no clear D. The CDR3 has 15 amino acids. The V end lost 4 bases, the J end lost 4 bases, and 17 bases lay between the germline ends. The germline CDR1 and CDR2 sequences are MGHRA and YSYEKL.

The V gene is TRBV27, the J gene TRBJ2-1; D might be TRBD2 (5 bases). CDR1 MNHEY and CDR2 SMNVEV come from the germline V gene (reference sequence). V was cut by 3 bases and J by 6 bases, with 12 bases left in between. The CDR3 runs 14 residues. The CDR3 spells CASSFAGPRNEQFF. The CDR3 DNA follows: TGTGCCAGCAGTTTCGCGGGTCCCCGCAATGAGCAGTTCTTC.

V usage is TRBV6-5 and J usage is TRBJ2-1, with D unresolved. In germline, CDR1 is MNHEY, CDR2 SVGAGI. This CDR3 comprises 12 residues. Trimming took off 2 bases at V and 9 bases at J, with 8 bases between the two ends. This chain's CDR3 is CASSYVGGEQFF. In nucleotides, the CDR3 is TGTGCCAGCAGTTACGTGGGTGGTGAGCAGTTCTTC.

CDR3: CASSGSGMNEQFF. CDR3 sequence (DNA): TGTGCCAGCAGTGGGAGCGGGATGAATGAGCAGTTCTTC. The gene calls are TRBV27 and TRBJ2-1; 7 positions agree with TRBD2. CDR3 length equals 13 residues. The ends lost 5 bases at V and 7 bases at J; junction bases unmatched: 5. From germline, CDR1 is MNHEY and CDR2 SMNVEV (reference sequence).

V usage is TRBV19 and J usage is TRBJ1-5, with D possibly TRBD1 on 6 matching bases. This CDR3 contains 15 residues. The germline V gene has CDR1 LNHDA and CDR2 SQIVND (reference sequence). The V end was cut by 7 bases, the J end by 0 bases, with 13 bases between. CDR3 amino acids: CASKGDQYSNQPQHF. The CDR3 region has the DNA TGTGCCAGTAAGGGGGACCAATATAGCAATCAGCCCCAGCATTTT.

The V call is TRBV15, the J call TRBJ2-7, with 9 nucleotides matching TRBD2. The CDR3 contains 15 residues. Per germline, CDR1 LNHNV and CDR2 YYDKDF (reference sequence). V was pared by 0 bases and J by 6 bases, with 6 bases of the junction left unmatched. Here the CDR3 reads CATSRDGGRAPEQYF. For the CDR3, the DNA is TGTGCCACCAGCAGAGATGGCGGGAGGGCCCCCGAGCAGTACTTC.

The rearrangement uses TRBV27 and TRBJ2-5, with D possibly matching TRBD1 (6 bases). Germline lookup yields CDR1 MNHEY and CDR2 SMNVEV (reference sequence). The CDR3 covers 12 residues. The V end was cut by 5 bases, the J end by 5 bases, with 9 bases between. CDR3 bases: TGTGCCAGCAGTGGGGGCTTGGAGACCCAGTACTTC. Translating gives CASSGGLETQYF.

The chain employs TRBV2 and TRBJ2-7; D possibly uses TRBD1 or TRBD2 (5 bases each). Trimming pared 4 bases from V and 5 bases from J, leaving 15 bases between. Per germline, CDR1 SNHLY and CDR2 FYNNEI. This CDR3 has 14 amino acids. DNA of the CDR3: TGTGCCAGCAGTGTGGGCAGGGAGTTTAACGAGCAGTACTTC. As protein: CASSVGREFNEQYF.

This chain links TRBV12-5 with TRBJ2-2, with a weak D call TRBD1 (6 bases). The ends were cut back, 3 bases at V and 0 bases at J, with 17 bases in the middle. The CDR3 contains 18 residues. Per the germline V gene, CDR1 is LGHNT and CDR2 is FRNRAP. The CDR3 coding sequence is TGTGCTAGTGGTTTCATATTGGACAGAAAGACGAACACCGGGGAGCTGTTTTTT. This encodes CASGFILDRKTNTGELFF.

The rearrangement links TRBV28 to TRBJ2-1; maybe TRBD1 (5 bases). V gave up 6 bases and J gave up 8 bases, with 20 bases separating them. CDR3 length: 15 amino acids. CDR1 and CDR2 from the germline V gene are MDHEN and SYDVKM. The CDR3 DNA is TGTGCCAGCAGCCATCCTGGGCCCCCAGGGTATGAGCAGTTCTTC. Its translation is CASSHPGPPGYEQFF.